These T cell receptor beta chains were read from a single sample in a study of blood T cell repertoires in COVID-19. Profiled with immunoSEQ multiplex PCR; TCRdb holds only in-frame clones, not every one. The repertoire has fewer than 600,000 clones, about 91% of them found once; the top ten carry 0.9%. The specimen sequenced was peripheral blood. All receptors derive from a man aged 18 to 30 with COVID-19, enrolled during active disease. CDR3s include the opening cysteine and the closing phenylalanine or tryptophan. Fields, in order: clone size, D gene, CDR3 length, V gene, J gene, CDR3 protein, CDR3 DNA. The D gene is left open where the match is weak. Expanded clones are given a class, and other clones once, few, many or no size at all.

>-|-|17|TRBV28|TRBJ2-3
CASSPRRGRRGTDTQYF
TGTGCCAGCAGCCCACGGAGGGGGCGACGCGGCACAGATACGCAGTATTTT
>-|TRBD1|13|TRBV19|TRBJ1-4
CASNPGGREKLFF
TGTGCCAGTAATCCAGGGGGCCGGGAAAAACTGTTTTTT
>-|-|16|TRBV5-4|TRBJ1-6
CASSLSGGGSNSPLHF
TGTGCCAGCAGCTTGAGTGGTGGGGGCTCGAATTCACCCCTCCACTTT
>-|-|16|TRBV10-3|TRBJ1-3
CAISERAGLSGDTIYF
TGTGCCATCAGTGAGAGGGCAGGGCTATCCGGAGACACCATATATTTT
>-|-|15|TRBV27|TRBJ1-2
CASSLWGGKNYGYTF
TGTGCCAGCAGTTTATGGGGAGGGAAAAACTATGGCTACACCTTC
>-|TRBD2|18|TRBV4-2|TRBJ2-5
CASSQDSLAGGRVETQYF
TGTGCCAGCAGCCAAGATTCCCTAGCGGGGGGGCGGGTGGAGACCCAGTACTTC
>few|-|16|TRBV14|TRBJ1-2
CASSPSPSGGIYGYTF
TGTGCCAGCAGCCCCTCCCCGAGTGGGGGCATCTATGGCTACACCTTC
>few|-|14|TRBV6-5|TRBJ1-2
CASSYAGALYGYTF
TGTGCCAGCAGTTACGCGGGGGCTCTCTATGGCTACACCTTC
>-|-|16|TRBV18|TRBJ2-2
CASSPRGGPTYEELFF
TGTGCCAGCTCACCGAGGGGGGGCCCGACGTACGAGGAGCTGTTTTTT
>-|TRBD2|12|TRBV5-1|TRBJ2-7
CASSLAGGEQYF
TGCGCCAGCAGCTTGGCCGGGGGGGAGCAGTACTTC
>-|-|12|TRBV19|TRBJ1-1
CASGEVSTEAFF
TGTGCCAGTGGTGAGGTGAGCACTGAAGCTTTCTTT
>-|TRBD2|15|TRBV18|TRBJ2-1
CASSPAAGSYNEQFF
TGTGCCAGCTCACCAGCAGCGGGATCCTACAATGAGCAGTTCTTC
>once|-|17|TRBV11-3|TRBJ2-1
CASSGESGTRNYNEQFF
TGTGCCAGCAGTGGGGAATCCGGGACAAGGAATTACAATGAGCAGTTCTTC
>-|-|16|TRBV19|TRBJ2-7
CASSTSSWTHPYEQYF
TGTGCCAGTAGTACCTCGTCCTGGACACATCCCTACGAGCAGTACTTC
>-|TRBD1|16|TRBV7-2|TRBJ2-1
CASSPGQGAGGNEQFF
TGTGCCAGCAGCCCAGGACAGGGGGCGGGAGGAAATGAGCAGTTCTTC
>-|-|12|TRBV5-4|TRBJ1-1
CASSFLTEEAFF
TGTGCCAGCAGCTTCTTGACAGAAGAAGCTTTCTTT
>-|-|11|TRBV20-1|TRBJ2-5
CSARTEETQYF
TGCAGTGCTAGGACAGAAGAGACCCAGTACTTC
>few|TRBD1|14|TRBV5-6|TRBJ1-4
CASSSTGRDEKLFF
TGTGCCAGCAGCTCGACAGGGCGTGATGAAAAACTGTTTTTT
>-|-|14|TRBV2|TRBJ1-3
CASTYDSSGNTIYF
TGTGCCAGCACCTACGACAGTTCTGGAAACACCATATATTTT
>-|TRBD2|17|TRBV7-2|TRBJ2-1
CASSFPLSGRATNEQFF
TGTGCCAGCAGCTTCCCCCTTAGCGGGAGGGCCACGAATGAGCAGTTCTTC
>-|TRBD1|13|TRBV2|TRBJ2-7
CASRPDRESEQYF
TGTGCCAGCAGGCCCGACAGGGAGAGCGAGCAGTACTTC
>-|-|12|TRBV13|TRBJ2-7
CASSPPLGEQYF
TGTGCCAGCAGCCCCCCCCTCGGGGAGCAGTACTTC
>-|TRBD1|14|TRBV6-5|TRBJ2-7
CATTGTGQTYEQYF
TGTGCCACCACGGGGACAGGGCAGACCTACGAGCAGTACTTC
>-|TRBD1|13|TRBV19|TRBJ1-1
CASSTDRDTEAFF
TGTGCCAGTAGCACTGACAGGGACACTGAAGCTTTCTTT
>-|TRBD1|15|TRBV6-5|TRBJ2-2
CASRKGQTNTGELFF
TGTGCCAGCAGGAAGGGACAGACGAACACCGGGGAGCTGTTTTTT
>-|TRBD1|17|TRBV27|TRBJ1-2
CASSPQGRDRVSGGYTF
TGTGCCAGCAGTCCTCAAGGCCGGGACAGAGTTTCAGGGGGCTACACCTTC
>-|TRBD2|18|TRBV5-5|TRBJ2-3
CASRPRLAGGMVPDTQYF
TGTGCCAGCAGACCTAGACTAGCGGGGGGTATGGTCCCAGATACGCAGTATTTT
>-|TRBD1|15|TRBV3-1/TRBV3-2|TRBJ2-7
CASSHYGTGTYEQYF
TGTGCCAGCAGCCACTACGGGACAGGGACCTACGAGCAGTACTTC